The entry below describes one TCR beta chain. What it binds is not known. This entry comes from a study of cytomegalovirus exposure and HLA in healthy donors. Study as a whole: Genotyping of more than 300 donors showed that 80% to 90% belonged to the Caucasian-associated ancestry cluster. Overall study findings and caveats: The study designated 164 TCR beta chains cytomegalovirus-associated.

The ends lost 6 bases at V and 0 bases at J; junction bases unmatched: 11. Germline-derived CDR1 and CDR2 are SEHNR and FQNEAQ (reference sequence). The CDR3 contains 18 residues. PCR amplification relied on 60 Vbeta primers (plus 13 Jbeta primers). Some clones are missing from TCRdb's copy, which holds only in-frame ones; the method was immunoSEQ multiplex PCR. In the table there are approximately 300,000 clones, about 80% of which are singletons. The gene calls are TRBV7-9 and TRBJ1-5; 10 bases agree with TRBD1. The TCR sequence derives from a girl aged 2 to 9 in good health and CMV-seronegative. The specimen was PBMCs. CDR3 coding DNA: TGTGCCAGCAGACTCTCACGGGACAGGGGTTATAGCAATCAGCCCCAGCATTTT. This sequence encodes CASRLSRDRGYSNQPQHF.